This T cell receptor beta chain derives from a study of T cell repertoires in cytomegalovirus infection. Findings of the study overall: The cumulative frequency of public TCR beta families distinguished individuals who carried CMV together with the relevant HLA.

TCRdb independently ran MiXCR on the reads; one entry per CDR3 protein. The repertoire consists of hundreds of thousands of distinct CDR3 sequences, with roughly a sixth occurring once and the leading ten covering more than 10%. This clonotype was seen more than once but under ten times. Antigen: not known. With 7 bases removed from V and 7 bases from J, the gap between germline ends came to 22 bases. Germline loops: CDR1 MNHNS, CDR2 SASEGT. There are 16 residues in the CDR3. Sequencing was performed on PBMCs. The TCR originated in a human donor in good health (CMV status not recorded). Some clones in this sample may be carry-over from other donors' samples. V gene TRBV6-1 combines with J gene TRBJ2-2; D gene uncertain. This CDR3 reads CASTPGWVWQVGELFF. The CDR3 DNA follows: TGTGCCAGCACCCCAGGCTGGGTTTGGCAGGTCGGGGAGCTGTTTTTT.